This T cell receptor beta chain derives from a study of shared clonotypes between healthy human individuals. Background on the study: A few men and two women, aged 18 to 49, were donors. The study, taken as a whole, reports: Enrolling few donors narrowed the genetic and exposure-history diversity that was represented. A handful of donors showed sharing of approximately 5% of naive CD4 clonotypes.

Some clones are missing from TCRdb's copy, which holds only in-frame ones; the method was immunoSEQ multiplex PCR. Seen here are under 2,000,000 clones, about 95% observed once, and the top ten hold 1.2%. CD45RO-negative, CCR7-selected cells formed the naive CD8 fraction, which excluded terminally differentiated effector memory CD45RA+ cells. Remarks on this clone: What it binds is unknown.

This receptor was taken from a man in his late teens or twenties in good health. Source material: naive CD8+ T cells sorted from blood.

CDR3 nucleotide sequence: TGTGCCAGCAGTGAAGGTCACCCGGCGTCCTACGAGCAGTACTTC. Its translation is CASSEGHPASYEQYF. The J gene is TRBJ2-7, the V gene TRBV2, with D unresolved. CDR1 and CDR2 (germline): SNHLY, FYNNEI. The CDR3 is made up of 15 amino acids. Trimming stripped 1 base from V and 1 base from J, with 11 bases between.